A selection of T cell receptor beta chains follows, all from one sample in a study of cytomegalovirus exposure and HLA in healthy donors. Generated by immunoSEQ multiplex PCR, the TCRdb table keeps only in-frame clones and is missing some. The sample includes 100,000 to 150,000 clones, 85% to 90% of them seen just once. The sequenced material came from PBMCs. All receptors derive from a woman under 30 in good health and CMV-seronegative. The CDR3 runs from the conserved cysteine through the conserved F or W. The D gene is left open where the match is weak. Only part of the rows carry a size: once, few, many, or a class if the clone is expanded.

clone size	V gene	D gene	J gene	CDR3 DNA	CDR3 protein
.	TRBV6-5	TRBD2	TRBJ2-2	TGTGCCAGCAGTTACGTTAGCGGGGAAAACACCGGGGAGCTGTTTTTT	CASSYVSGENTGELFF
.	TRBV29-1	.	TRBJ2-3	TGCAGCGTTGTTGGGGCCCTTACAGATACGCAGTATTTT	CSVVGALTDTQYF
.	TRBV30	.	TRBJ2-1	TGTGCCTGGAATACAGGGAACTATGAGCAGTTCTTC	CAWNTGNYEQFF
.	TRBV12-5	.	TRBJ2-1	TGTGCTAGTAGTGTCGGCAATGAGCAGTTCTTC	CASSVGNEQFF
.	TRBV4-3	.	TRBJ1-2	TGCGCCAGCAGCCAAGATCGTTCCGGGGGGGATTACGGCTACACCTTC	CASSQDRSGGDYGYTF
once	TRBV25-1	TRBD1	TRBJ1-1	TGTGCCAGCAGTGAATTTAGGGACAGCCAGCAAGCTTTCTTT	CASSEFRDSQQAFF
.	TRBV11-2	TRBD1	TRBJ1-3	TGTGCCAGCAGCCGCCGGGACAGGGGGCTTGCCATATATTTT	CASSRRDRGLAIYF
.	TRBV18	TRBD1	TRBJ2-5	TGTGCCAGCTCACCAACAGGGGCAGAGACCCAGTACTTC	CASSPTGAETQYF
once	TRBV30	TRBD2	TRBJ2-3	TGTGCCTGGAGTGGACTAGCGGGAACGACAGATACGCAGTATTTT	CAWSGLAGTTDTQYF
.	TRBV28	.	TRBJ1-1	TGTGCCAGCAGTCCAAGGACGGGGGGGAACACTGAAGCTTTCTTT	CASSPRTGGNTEAFF
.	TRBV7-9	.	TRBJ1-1	TGTGCCAGCAGCTTAACTCAGGGTCGGACTGAAGCTTTCTTT	CASSLTQGRTEAFF
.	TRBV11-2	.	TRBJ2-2	TGTGCCAGCAGCTCCGTGACATTAACCGGGGAGCTGTTTTTT	CASSSVTLTGELFF
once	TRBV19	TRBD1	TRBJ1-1	TGTGCCAGTAGTATAGGCCGGCGGGCCAGGGGGAGTATCACTGAAGCTTTCTTT	CASSIGRRARGSITEAFF
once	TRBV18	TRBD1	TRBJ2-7	TGTGCCAGCTCACCATCGGGACAGGGAACATACGAGCAGTACTTC	CASSPSGQGTYEQYF
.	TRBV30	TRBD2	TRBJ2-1	TGTGCCTGGGAGTTAGGCGGGGGTAGGGAGCAGTTCTTC	CAWELGGGREQFF
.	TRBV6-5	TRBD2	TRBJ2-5	TGTGCCAGCAGTTACGGCCTGGGGGGGCAAGAGACCCAGTACTTC	CASSYGLGGQETQYF
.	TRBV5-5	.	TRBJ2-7	TGTGCCAGCAGCTATCCAGGTTCCTACGAGCAGTACTTC	CASSYPGSYEQYF
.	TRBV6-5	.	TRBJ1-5	TGTGCCAGCAAGCCGGACATTAGCAATCAGCCCCAGCATTTT	CASKPDISNQPQHF
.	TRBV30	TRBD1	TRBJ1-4	TGTGCCTGGAGTGTACAACAGGGGGATCTTTCCAAAAAACTGTTTTTT	CAWSVQQGDLSKKLFF
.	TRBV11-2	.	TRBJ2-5	TGTGCCAGCAGCTTAAGAGCTCAAGAGACCCAGTACTTC	CASSLRAQETQYF
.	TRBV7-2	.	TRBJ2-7	TGTGCCAGCAGCCCCGGGACTCCACGCGAGCAGTACTTC	CASSPGTPREQYF
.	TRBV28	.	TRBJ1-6	TGTGCCAGCACACTCAAGTCCTATAATTCACCCCTCCACTTT	CASTLKSYNSPLHF
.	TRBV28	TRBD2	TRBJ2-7	TGTGCCAGCAGCCTACTAGCGGAGAGGATCGAGCAGTACTTC	CASSLLAERIEQYF
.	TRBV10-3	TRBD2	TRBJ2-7	TGTGCCATCGCACAGAGTCCGGCGGGAGGCTCCTACGAGCAGTACTTC	CAIAQSPAGGSYEQYF
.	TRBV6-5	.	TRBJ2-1	TGTGCCAGCGCTAGCGAACCCTACAATGAGCAGTTCTTC	CASASEPYNEQFF
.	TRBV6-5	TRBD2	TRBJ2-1	TGTGCCAGCAGGACTAGCGGAAACAATGAGCAGTTCTTC	CASRTSGNNEQFF
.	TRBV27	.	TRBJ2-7	TGTGCCAGCAGTTCTTCCTACGAGCAGTACTTC	CASSSSYEQYF
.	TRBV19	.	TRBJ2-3	TGTGCCTCAGCGAGCGGGCCACACACAGATACGCAGTATTTT	CASASGPHTDTQYF
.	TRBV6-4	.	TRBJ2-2	TGTGCCAGCAGTGAAAGGGGCGGTTCCACCGGGGAGCTGTTTTTT	CASSERGGSTGELFF
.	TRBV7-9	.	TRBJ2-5	TGTGCCAGCAGCTTCCCGGACATAGGAGTGGAGACCCAGTACTTC	CASSFPDIGVETQYF
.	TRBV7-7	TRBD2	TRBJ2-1	TGTGCCAGCAGCTTTTCCGGGACTAGCGGACTCAATGAGCAGTTCTTC	CASSFSGTSGLNEQFF
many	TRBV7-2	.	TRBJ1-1	TGTGCCAGTGCGGGAGGGAACTCGGTCACTGAAGCTTTCTTT	CASAGGNSVTEAFF
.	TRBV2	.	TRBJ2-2	TGTACTATCTGGGTATCCGGGGAGCTGTTTTTT	CTIWVSGELFF
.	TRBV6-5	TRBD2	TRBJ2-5	TGTGCCAGCAGCCCCGGACTAGCGGAAGAGACCCAGTACTTC	CASSPGLAEETQYF
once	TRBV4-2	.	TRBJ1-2	TGTGCCAGCAGCCAAGATTTGTTGGGGCCGAATGGCTACACCTTC	CASSQDLLGPNGYTF
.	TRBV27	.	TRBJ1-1	TGTGCCAGCAGTACCCGAGCCTCGAGAGGCACTGAAGCTTTCTTT	CASSTRASRGTEAFF
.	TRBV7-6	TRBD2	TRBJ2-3	TGTGCCAGCAGCTTCCAGGCGGGCGGGAGGCCAGATACGCAGTATTTT	CASSFQAGGRPDTQYF
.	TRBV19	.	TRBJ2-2	TGTGCCAGTAGTATTCGCCCCCTCTATGTCGGGGAGCTGTTTTTT	CASSIRPLYVGELFF
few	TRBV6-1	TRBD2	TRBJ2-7	TGTGCCAGTGACCCGGGACTAGGGCTCACCGAGCAGTACTTC	CASDPGLGLTEQYF
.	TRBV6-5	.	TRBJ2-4	TGTGCCAGCAGCATAGACGGCGGCAAAAACATTCAGTACTTC	CASSIDGGKNIQYF
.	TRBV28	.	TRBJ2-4	TGTGCCAGCCGGACAAACAGAAACATTCAGTACTTC	CASRTNRNIQYF
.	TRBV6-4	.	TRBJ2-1	TGTGCCAGCAGTGACCTAGCTATCGGTGAGCAGTTCTTC	CASSDLAIGEQFF
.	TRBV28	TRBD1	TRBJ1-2	TGTGCCAGCAGTGCGGGGGACAGGCTATTTTATTCTGGCTACACCTTC	CASSAGDRLFYSGYTF
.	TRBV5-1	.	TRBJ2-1	TGCGCCAGCAGCTTGGTACAGGGAGAAGGAAATGAGCAGTTCTTC	CASSLVQGEGNEQFF
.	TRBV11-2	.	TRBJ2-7	TGTGCCAGCAGCTTGCAGGGATTCTACGAGCAGTACTTC	CASSLQGFYEQYF
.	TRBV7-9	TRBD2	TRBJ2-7	TGTGCCAGCAGCTCAAGGACTAGCGGGAGGAGAGACGAGCAGTACTTC	CASSSRTSGRRDEQYF
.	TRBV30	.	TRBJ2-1	TGTGCCTGGAGTGTCAGCTACAATGAGCAGTTCTTC	CAWSVSYNEQFF
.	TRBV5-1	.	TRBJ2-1	TGCGCCAGCAGCTTTCTTGATAGCGGACGCTCCTACAATGAGCAGTTCTTC	CASSFLDSGRSYNEQFF
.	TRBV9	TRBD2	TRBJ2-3	TGTGCCAGCAGCGTACGGCGGGAGGGAACCACAGATACGCAGTATTTT	CASSVRREGTTDTQYF
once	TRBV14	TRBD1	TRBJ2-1	TGTGCCAGCAGCCGGGACAGGACGAGAGGGAATGAGCAGTTCTTC	CASSRDRTRGNEQFF
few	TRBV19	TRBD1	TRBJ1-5	TGTGCCAGTAGTATCTGGGGACAGGGGAACAATCAGCCCCAGCATTTT	CASSIWGQGNNQPQHF
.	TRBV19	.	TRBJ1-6	TGTGCCAGTAGTATGACAGGCCAGAGCTCCTATAATTCACCCCTCCACTTT	CASSMTGQSSYNSPLHF
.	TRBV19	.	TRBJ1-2	TGTGCCAGTAGTATAGGCGGCGGCTACACCTTC	CASSIGGGYTF
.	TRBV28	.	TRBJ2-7	TGTGCCAGCAGTTCATTCCTCGGACAGACCTACGAGCAGTACTTC	CASSSFLGQTYEQYF
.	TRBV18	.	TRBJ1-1	TGTGCCAGCTCACCATTGGAGGGCAGAGCTTTCTTT	CASSPLEGRAFF
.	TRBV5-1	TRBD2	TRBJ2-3	TGCGCCAGCAGCCCGACTAGCGGGAGATTTGTGGCAGATACGCAGTATTTT	CASSPTSGRFVADTQYF
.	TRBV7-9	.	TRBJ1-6	TGTGCCAGCAGCTTAGCCCGGGGGTCGGGTTCACCCCTCCACTTT	CASSLARGSGSPLHF
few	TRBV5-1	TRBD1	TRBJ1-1	TGCGCCAGCAGCCCCTTGGACAGGGGGATTACTGAAGCTTTCTTT	CASSPLDRGITEAFF